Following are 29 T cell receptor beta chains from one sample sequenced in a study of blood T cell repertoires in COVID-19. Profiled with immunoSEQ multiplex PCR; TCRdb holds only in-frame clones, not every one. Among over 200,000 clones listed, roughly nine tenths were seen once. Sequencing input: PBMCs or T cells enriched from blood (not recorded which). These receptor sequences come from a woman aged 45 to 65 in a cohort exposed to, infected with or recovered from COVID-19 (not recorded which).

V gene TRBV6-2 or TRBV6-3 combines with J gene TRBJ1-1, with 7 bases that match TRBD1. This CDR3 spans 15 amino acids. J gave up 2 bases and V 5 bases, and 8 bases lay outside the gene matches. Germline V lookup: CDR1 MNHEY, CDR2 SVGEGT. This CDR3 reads CASSNRRDSNTEAFF. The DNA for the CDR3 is TGTGCCAGCAGTAACCGCCGGGACAGCAACACTGAAGCTTTCTTT.

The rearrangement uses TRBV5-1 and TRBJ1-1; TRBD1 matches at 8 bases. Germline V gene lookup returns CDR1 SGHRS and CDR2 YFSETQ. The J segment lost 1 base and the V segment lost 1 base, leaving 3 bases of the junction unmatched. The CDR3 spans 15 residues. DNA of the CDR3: TGCGCCAGCAGCTTGTTTGGGACAGGGAACACTGAAGCTTTCTTT. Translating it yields CASSLFGTGNTEAFF.

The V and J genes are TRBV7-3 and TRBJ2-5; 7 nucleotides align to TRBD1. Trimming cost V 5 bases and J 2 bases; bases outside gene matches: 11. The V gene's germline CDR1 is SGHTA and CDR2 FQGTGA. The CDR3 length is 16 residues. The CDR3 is CASSNNRGGRQETQYF. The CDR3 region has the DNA TGTGCCAGCAGCAATAACAGGGGTGGGAGACAAGAGACCCAGTACTTC.

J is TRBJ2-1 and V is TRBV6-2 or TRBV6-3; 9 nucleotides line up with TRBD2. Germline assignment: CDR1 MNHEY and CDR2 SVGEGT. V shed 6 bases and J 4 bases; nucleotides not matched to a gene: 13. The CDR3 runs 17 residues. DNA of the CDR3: TGTGCCAGCAGCCTACAGGGTCTAGCGGGGACTTACAATGAGCAGTTCTTC. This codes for CASSLQGLAGTYNEQFF.

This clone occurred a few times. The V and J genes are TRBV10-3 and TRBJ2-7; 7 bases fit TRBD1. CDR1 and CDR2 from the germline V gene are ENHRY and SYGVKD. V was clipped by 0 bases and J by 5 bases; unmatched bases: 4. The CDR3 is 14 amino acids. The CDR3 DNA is TGTGCCATCAGTGAGTCGACAGGGAGCCACGAGCAGTACTTC. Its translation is CAISESTGSHEQYF.

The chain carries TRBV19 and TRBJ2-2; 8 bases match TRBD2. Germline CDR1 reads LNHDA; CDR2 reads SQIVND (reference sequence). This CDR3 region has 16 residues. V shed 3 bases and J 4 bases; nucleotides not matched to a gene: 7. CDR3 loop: CASSISAGGTTGELFF. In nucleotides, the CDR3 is TGTGCCAGTAGTATCTCCGCGGGGGGAACCACCGGGGAGCTGTTTTTT.

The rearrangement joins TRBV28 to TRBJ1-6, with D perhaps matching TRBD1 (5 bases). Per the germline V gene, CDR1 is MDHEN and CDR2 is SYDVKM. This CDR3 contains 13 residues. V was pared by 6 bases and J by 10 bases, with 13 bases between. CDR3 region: CASSLKGYSPLHF. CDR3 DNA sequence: TGTGCCAGCAGCCTAAAGGGGTACTCACCCCTCCACTTT. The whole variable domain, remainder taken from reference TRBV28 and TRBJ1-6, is DVKVTQSSRYLVKRTGEKVFLECVQDMDHENMFWYRQDPGLGLRLIYFSYDVKMKEKGDIPEGYSVSREKKERFSLILESASTNQTSMYLCASSLKGYSPLHFGNGTRLTVT.

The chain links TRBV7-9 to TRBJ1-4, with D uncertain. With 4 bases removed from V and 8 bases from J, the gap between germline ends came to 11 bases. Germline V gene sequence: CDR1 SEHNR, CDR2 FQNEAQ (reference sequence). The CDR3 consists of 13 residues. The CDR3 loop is CASSSGVKEKLFF. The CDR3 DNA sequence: TGTGCCAGCAGCTCGGGAGTAAAGGAAAAACTGTTTTTT.

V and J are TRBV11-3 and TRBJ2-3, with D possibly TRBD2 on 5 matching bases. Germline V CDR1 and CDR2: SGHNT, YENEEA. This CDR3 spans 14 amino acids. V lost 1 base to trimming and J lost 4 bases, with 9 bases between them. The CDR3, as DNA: TGTGCCAGCAGCTTAGGGCGGGTATCAGATACGCAGTATTTT. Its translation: CASSLGRVSDTQYF.

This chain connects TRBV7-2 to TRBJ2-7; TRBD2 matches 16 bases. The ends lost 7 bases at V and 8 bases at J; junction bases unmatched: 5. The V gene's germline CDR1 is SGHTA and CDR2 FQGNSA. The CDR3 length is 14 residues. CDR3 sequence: CASKGLAGGQQQYF. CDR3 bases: TGTGCCAGCAAGGGACTAGCGGGGGGGCAACAGCAGTACTTC.

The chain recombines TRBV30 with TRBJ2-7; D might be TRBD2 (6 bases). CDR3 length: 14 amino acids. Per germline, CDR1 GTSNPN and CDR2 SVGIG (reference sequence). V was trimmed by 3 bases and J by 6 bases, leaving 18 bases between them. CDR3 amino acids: CAWRLFVSGGEQYF. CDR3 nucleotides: TGTGCCTGGAGGTTATTCGTTAGCGGAGGCGAGCAGTACTTC.

The CDR3 loop is CASSLAGLAGDEQFF. The CDR3 DNA reads as TGTGCCAGCAGCTTAGCGGGACTAGCTGGGGATGAGCAGTTCTTC. The J gene is TRBJ2-1, the V gene TRBV7-2; TRBD2 aligns across 9 bases. There are 15 residues in the CDR3. Looked up from germline, CDR1 is SGHTA and CDR2 is FQGNSA. V lost 0 bases and J lost 8; bases outside the gene matches: 5.

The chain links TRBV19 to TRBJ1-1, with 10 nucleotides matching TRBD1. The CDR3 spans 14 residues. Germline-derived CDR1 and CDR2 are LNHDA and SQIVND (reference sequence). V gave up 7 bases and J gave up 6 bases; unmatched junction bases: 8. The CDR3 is CASTLTGTGAEAFF. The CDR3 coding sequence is TGTGCCAGTACCCTAACCGGGACAGGGGCTGAAGCTTTCTTT.

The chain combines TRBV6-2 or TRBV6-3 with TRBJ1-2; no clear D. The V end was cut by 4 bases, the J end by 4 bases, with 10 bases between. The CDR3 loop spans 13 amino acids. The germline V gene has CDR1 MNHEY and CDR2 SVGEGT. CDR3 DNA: TGTGCCAGCAGTTTCAGCACAGTCTATGGCTACACCTTC. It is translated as CASSFSTVYGYTF.

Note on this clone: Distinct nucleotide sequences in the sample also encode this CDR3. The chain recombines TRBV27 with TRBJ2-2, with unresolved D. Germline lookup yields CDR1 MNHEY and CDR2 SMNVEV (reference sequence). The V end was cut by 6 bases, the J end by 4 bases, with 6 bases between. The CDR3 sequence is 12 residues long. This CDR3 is CASSFRTGELFF. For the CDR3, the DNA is TGTGCCAGCAGCTTCCGCACCGGGGAGCTGTTTTTT.

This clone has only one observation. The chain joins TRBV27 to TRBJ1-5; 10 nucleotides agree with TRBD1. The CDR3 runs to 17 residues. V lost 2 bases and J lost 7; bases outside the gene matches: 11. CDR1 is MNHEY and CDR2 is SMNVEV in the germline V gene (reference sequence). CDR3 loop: CASSLRALGQGIQPQHF. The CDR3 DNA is TGTGCCAGCAGTTTAAGGGCTTTGGGACAGGGGATCCAGCCCCAGCATTTT.

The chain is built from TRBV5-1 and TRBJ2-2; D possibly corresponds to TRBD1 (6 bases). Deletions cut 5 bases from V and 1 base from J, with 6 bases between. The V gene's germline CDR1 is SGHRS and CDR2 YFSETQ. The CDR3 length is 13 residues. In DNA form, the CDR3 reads TGCGCCAGCAGGGACAGGAACACCGGGGAGCTGTTTTTT. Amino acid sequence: CASRDRNTGELFF.

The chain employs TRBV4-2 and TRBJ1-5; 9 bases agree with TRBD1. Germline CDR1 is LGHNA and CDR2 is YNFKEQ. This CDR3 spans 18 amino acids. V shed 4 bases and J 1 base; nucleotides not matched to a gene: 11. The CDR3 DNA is TGTGCCAGCAGCCTAAGGACAGGGGCGGGTAGGAGCAATCAGCCCCAGCATTTT. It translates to CASSLRTGAGRSNQPQHF.

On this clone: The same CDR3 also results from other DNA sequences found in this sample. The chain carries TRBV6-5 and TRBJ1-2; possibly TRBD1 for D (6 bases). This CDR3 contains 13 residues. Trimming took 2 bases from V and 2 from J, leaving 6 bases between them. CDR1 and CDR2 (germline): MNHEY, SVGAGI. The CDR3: CASSYDRNYGYTF. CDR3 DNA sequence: TGTGCCAGCAGTTACGACAGGAACTATGGCTACACCTTC.

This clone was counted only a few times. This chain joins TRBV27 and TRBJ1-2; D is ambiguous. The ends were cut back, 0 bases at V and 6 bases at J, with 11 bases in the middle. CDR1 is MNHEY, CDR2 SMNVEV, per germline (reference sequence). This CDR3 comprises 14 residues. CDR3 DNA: TGTGCCAGCAGTTTATCGTCCTACAGTGATGGCTACACCTTC. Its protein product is CASSLSSYSDGYTF.

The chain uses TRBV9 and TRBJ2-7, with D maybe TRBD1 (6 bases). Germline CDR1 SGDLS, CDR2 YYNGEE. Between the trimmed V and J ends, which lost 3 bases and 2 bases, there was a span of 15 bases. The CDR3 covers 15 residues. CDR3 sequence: CASSASTGNTYEQYF. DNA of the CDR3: TGTGCCAGCAGCGCCTCCACAGGGAATACCTACGAGCAGTACTTC. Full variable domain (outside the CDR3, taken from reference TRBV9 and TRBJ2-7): DSGVTQTPKHLITATGQRVTLRCSPRSGDLSVYWYQQSLDQGLQFLIQYYNGEERAKGNILERFSAQQFPDLHSELNLSSLELGDSALYFCASSASTGNTYEQYFGPGTRLTVT.

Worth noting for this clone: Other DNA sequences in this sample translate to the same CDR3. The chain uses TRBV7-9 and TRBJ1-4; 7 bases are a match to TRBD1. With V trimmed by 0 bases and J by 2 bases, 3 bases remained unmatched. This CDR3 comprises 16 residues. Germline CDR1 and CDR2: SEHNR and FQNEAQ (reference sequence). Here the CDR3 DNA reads TGTGCCAGCAGCTTAGCCACAGGGGCCACTAATGAAAAACTGTTTTTT. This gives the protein CASSLATGATNEKLFF.

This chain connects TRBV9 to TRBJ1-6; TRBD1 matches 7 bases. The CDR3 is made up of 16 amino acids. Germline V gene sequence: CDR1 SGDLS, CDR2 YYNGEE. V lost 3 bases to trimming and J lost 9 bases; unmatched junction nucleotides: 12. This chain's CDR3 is CASSGGPAGGTSPLHF. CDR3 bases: TGTGCCAGCAGCGGAGGGCCCGCAGGGGGGACTTCACCCCTCCACTTT.

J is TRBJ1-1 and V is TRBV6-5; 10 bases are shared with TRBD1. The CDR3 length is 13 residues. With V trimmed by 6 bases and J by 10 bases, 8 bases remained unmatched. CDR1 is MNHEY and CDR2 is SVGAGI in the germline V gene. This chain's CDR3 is CASSLTGGASAFF. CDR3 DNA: TGTGCCAGCAGCCTGACAGGGGGCGCATCAGCTTTCTTT.

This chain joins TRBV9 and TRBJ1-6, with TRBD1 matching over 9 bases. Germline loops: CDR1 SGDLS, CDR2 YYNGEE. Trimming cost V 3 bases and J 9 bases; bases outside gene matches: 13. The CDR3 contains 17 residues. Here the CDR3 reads CASSESEDRGTFSPLHF. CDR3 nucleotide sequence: TGTGCCAGCAGCGAGTCGGAGGACAGGGGAACCTTTTCACCCCTCCACTTT.

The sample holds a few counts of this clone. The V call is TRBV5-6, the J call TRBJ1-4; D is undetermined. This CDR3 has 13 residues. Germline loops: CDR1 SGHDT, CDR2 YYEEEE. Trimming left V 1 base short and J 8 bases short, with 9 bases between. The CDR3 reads CASSLPGNEKLFF. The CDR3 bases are TGTGCCAGCAGCTTGCCCGGGAACGAAAAACTGTTTTTT.

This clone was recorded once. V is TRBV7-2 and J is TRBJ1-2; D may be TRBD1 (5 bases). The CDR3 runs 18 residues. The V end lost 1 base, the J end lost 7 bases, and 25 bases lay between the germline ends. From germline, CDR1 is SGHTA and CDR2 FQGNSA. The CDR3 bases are TGTGCCAGCAGCTTAGTAGGTAGTAGGGGCCGCCAGGGTGGTGGCTACACCTTC. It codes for CASSLVGSRGRQGGGYTF.

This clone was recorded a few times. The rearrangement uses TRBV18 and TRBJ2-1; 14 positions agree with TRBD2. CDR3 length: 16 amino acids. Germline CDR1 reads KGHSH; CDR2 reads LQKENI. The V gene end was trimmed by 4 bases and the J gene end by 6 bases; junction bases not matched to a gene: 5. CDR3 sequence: CASSRTSGGLRNEQFF. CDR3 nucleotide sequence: TGTGCCAGCTCACGGACTAGCGGGGGGCTTCGCAATGAGCAGTTCTTC.

The CDR3 region is CASSYSRTSPGGYTF. Here the CDR3 DNA reads TGTGCCAGCAGTTACTCACGGACATCTCCGGGTGGCTACACCTTC. This rearrangement joins TRBV6-5 to TRBJ1-2, with a weak D call TRBD1 (5 bases). Trimming left V 0 bases short and J 7 bases short, with 15 bases between. The CDR3 runs to 15 residues. Germline CDR1 MNHEY, CDR2 SVGAGI.